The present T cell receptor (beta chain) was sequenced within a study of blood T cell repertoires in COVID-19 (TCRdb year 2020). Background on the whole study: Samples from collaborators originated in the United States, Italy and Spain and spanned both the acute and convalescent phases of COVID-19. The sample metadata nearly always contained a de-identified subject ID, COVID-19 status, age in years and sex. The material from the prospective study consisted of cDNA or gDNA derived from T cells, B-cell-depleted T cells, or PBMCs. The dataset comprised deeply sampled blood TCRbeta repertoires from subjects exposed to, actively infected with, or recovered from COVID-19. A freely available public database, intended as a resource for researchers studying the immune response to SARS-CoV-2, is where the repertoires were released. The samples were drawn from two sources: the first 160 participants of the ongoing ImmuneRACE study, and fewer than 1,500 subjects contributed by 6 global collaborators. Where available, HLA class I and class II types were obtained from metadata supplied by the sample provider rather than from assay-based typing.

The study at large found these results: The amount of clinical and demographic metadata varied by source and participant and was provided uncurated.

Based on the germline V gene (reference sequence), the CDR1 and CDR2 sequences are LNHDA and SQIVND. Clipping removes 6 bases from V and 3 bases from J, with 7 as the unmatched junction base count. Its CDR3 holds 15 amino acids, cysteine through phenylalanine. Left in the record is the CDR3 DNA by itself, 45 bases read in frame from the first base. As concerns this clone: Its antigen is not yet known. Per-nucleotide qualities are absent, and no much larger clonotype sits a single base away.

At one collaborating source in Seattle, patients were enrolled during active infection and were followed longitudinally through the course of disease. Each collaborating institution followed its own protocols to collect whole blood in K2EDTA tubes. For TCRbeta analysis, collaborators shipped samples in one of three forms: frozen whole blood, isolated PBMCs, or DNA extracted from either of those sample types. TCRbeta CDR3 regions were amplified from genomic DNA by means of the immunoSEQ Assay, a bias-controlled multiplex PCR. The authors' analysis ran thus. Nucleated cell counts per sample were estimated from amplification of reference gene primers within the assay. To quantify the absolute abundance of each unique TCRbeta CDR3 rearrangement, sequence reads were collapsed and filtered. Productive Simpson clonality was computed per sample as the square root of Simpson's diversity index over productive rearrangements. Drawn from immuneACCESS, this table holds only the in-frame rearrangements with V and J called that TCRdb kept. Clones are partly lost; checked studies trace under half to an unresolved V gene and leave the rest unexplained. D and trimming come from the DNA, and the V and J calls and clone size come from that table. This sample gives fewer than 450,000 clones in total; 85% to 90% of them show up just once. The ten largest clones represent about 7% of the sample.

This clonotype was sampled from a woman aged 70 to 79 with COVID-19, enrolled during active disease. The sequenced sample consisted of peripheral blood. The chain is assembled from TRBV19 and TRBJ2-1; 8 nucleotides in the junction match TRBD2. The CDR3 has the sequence CASSPSGTSYNEQFF. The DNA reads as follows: TGTGCCAGTAGCCCTTCCGGGACTAGCTACAATGAGCAGTTCTTC. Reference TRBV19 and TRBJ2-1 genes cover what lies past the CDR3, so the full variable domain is DGGITQSPKYLFRKEGQNVTLSCEQNLNHDAMYWYRQDPGQGLRLIYYSQIVNDFQKGDIAEGYSVSREKKESFPLTVTSAQKNPTAFYLCASSPSGTSYNEQFFGPGTRLTVL.